This T cell receptor (beta chain) is drawn from a study of T cell responses to AZD1222 COVID-19 vaccine. With respect to this clone: Its antigen is undetermined.

Assay used: immunoSEQ multiplex PCR; TCRdb lists only in-frame clones, some missing. The sample has around 100,000 clones, around nine tenths seen once. General study findings and limits: Unmutated variant regions are reportedly targeted by nearly half of spike-specific TCRs. Regions 160-218 and 743-854 dominated among vaccine-associated CD4 TCRs spanning spike.

This CDR3 has 14 residues. V gave up 1 base and J gave up 2 bases, with 9 bases separating them. Germline V gene sequence: CDR1 SEHNR, CDR2 FQNEAQ (reference sequence). The TCR originated in an adult in good health. The gene calls are TRBV7-9 and TRBJ2-7; weak D call: TRBD1 (6 bases). Sequencing used peripheral blood, obtained on day 0 of AZD1222 vaccination. The chain's CDR3 is CASSLEGVPYEQYF. The DNA of the CDR3 is TGTGCCAGCAGCTTAGAGGGGGTACCCTACGAGCAGTACTTC.